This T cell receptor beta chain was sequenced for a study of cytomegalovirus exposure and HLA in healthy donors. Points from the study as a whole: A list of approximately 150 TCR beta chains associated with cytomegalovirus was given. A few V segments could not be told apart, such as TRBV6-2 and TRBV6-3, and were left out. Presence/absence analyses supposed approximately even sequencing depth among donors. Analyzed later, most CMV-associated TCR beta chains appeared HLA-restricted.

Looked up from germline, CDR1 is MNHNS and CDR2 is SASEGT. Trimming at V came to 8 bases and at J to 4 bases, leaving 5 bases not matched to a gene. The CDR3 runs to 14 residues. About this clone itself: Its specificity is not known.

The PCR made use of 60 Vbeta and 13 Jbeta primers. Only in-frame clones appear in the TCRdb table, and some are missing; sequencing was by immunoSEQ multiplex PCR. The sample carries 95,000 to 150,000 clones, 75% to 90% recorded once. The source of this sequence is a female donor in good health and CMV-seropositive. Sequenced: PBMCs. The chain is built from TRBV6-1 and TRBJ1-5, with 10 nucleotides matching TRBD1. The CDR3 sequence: CASFSGQGNQPQHF. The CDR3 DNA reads TGTGCCAGCTTTTCGGGACAGGGGAATCAGCCCCAGCATTTT.